The clone carrying this TCR beta chain was detected ten times or more. Antigen: not known. Unique molecular identifiers were incorporated into the prepared TCRbeta library. TCRdb passed the PCR reads through MiXCR, listing each CDR3 protein once. The sample lists fewer than 550,000 distinct CDR3 sequences; approximately 10% were seen once. This entry comes from a study of T-cell reconstitution after alpha-beta-depleted transplantation in children. Overall study results and limits: Newly produced T cells mostly provided counts and TCRbeta diversity after one year, as hyperexpanded clones declined. Reportedly, alpha-beta T cells present about two months post-transplant originated from several hundred expanded clones of graft origin. For some patients, TCRbeta diversity was high at day 60 because of recipient T cells and thymic progenitors that survived.

CDR3 size: 14 residues. Germline assignment: CDR1 SQVTM and CDR2 ANQGSEA. V lost 7 bases, J lost 3 bases, and 9 bases stayed unmatched. The sequence was collected from a female patient aged 2-10 years who had a stem cell transplant for aplastic anemia, so the T cells may come from the graft donor. The rearrangement links TRBV29-1 to TRBJ2-1; TRBD2 matches at 7 bases. The sequencing used PBMCs, mostly from graft donor cells, collected 180 days after TCRalphabeta/CD19-depleted stem cell transplant. DNA of the CDR3: TGCAGCGCCCCCGGCGGCGGGAGCTACAATGAGCAGTTCTTC. It translates to CSAPGGGSYNEQFF.